Following are 5 T cell receptor beta chains from one sample sequenced in a study of identical twins. From the 5' RACE reads, TCRdb called clonotypes with MiXCR, one entry per CDR3 protein. This sample has hundreds of thousands of distinct CDR3 sequences, with 8.6% found just once. These same records also appear under a second study, on yellow fever vaccine responses in identical twins.

The sequenced sample consisted of PBMCs. Every receptor here comes from a woman aged 18 to 35 in good health.

Ten or more counts support this clonotype. This chain links TRBV4-2 with TRBJ2-3, with 7 positions matching TRBD2. V lost 4 bases and J lost 5; bases outside the gene matches: 6. Germline V gives CDR1 LGHNA, CDR2 YNFKEQ. The CDR3 covers 14 residues. The CDR3 DNA follows: TGTGCCAGCAGCCCTCGGACTAGTGAAGATACGCAGTATTTT. Amino acid sequence: CASSPRTSEDTQYF.

V usage is TRBV7-2 and J usage is TRBJ2-7; the D gene is possibly TRBD2 (6 bases). CDR1 is SGHTA and CDR2 is FQGNSA in the germline V gene. The CDR3 length is 15 residues. Trimming left V 1 base short and J 3 bases short, with 13 bases between. In DNA form, the CDR3 reads TGTGCCAGCAGCTTAGGGACTATCCCATTCTACGAGCAGTACTTC. This encodes CASSLGTIPFYEQYF.

This clonotype was recorded many times. The chain joins TRBV15 to TRBJ2-7; TRBD1 aligns across 9 bases. V dropped 1 base and J dropped 4; count of bases not matched to a gene: 2. The germline V gene encodes CDR1 LNHNV and CDR2 YYDKDF (reference sequence). The CDR3 covers 14 residues. In nucleotides, the CDR3 is TGTGCCACCAGCAGAGTTGGACAGGGGTACGAGCAGTACTTC. This sequence encodes CATSRVGQGYEQYF.

Concerning this clonotype itself: The junction differs from germline at one of its ends, possibly a read error. The J gene is TRBJ2-5, the V gene TRBV15; D is uncertain. This CDR3 region has 14 residues. Germline V gene data show CDR1 as LNHNV and CDR2 as YYDKDF (reference sequence). CDR3 region: CATRPMGSGETLYF. In DNA, the CDR3 is TGTGCCACCAGACCCATGGGCTCGGGTGAGACCCTGTACTTC.

The CDR3 spells CASSPPSASSEQFF. CDR3 bases: TGTGCCAGCTCACCACCCAGCGCTAGCAGTGAGCAGTTCTTC. The chain has TRBV18 and TRBJ2-1; TRBD2 is a possible D gene (5 bases). CDR3 length: 14 residues. The V end lost 0 bases, the J end lost 9 bases, and 12 bases lay between the germline ends. The germline CDR1 and CDR2 sequences are KGHSH and LQKENI. The whole variable domain, filled in from reference TRBV18 and TRBJ2-1, reads NAGVMQNPRHLVRRRGQEARLRCSPMKGHSHVYWYRQLPEEGLKFMVYLQKENIIDESGMPKERFSAEFPKEGPSILRIQQVVRGDSAAYFCASSPPSASSEQFFGPGTRLTVL.